The T cell receptor beta chain described here comes from a study of T cell responses to AZD1222 COVID-19 vaccine. Study background: Combined were second doses at about 4 or about 12 weeks.

Repertoires were generated with immunoSEQ multiplex PCR, while TCRdb's copy carries only in-frame clones and drops some. The data show under 150,000 clones, with approximately 90% seen just once and approximately 1% held by the top ten. A remark on this clone: Antigen specificity is unknown.

Germline values: CDR1 MNHEY, CDR2 SVGEGT. V gave up 1 base and J gave up 5 bases, with 9 bases separating them. The CDR3 is 13 residues long. Overall study results and limits: Recipients of two AZD1222 doses showed rising Spike-specific TCR breadth and depth. A mostly white British donor set with more females was recruited, and clonal diversity was possibly underestimated. CD4 TCRs associated with vaccination spanned spike, dominating at 160-218 and 743-854.

The source of this sequence is an adult in good health. Sequencing used peripheral blood, obtained on day 0 of AZD1222 vaccination. The V call is TRBV6-2 or TRBV6-3, the J call TRBJ2-7; D is unclear. CDR3 residues: CASSYYRVHEQYF. The CDR3 DNA reads as TGTGCCAGCAGTTACTATCGGGTTCACGAGCAGTACTTC.